The source of this T cell receptor beta chain is a study of blood T cell repertoires in COVID-19 (dated by TCRdb to between 2020 and 2021). Some background on the complete study: Collaborator samples came from the United States, Italy and Spain and covered acute and convalescent phases of COVID-19. The material from the prospective study consisted of cDNA or gDNA derived from T cells, B-cell-depleted T cells, or PBMCs. The dataset comprised deeply sampled blood TCRbeta repertoires from subjects exposed to, actively infected with, or recovered from COVID-19. The repertoires were released in a freely available public database intended as a resource for research on the immune response to SARS-CoV-2. Samples were obtained from the ongoing ImmuneRACE study (first 160 participants) and from approximately 1,200 subjects provided by 6 global collaborators. Nearly every sample came with metadata listing a de-identified subject ID, COVID-19 status, age in years and sex. Where available, HLA class I and class II types were taken from metadata supplied by the sample provider and were not determined by assay-based typing. Study-wide findings and limitations: Clinical and demographic metadata were provided uncurated, with the amount varying by source and participant.

The immunoSEQ Assay, a bias-controlled multiplex PCR, was used to amplify TCRbeta CDR3 regions from genomic DNA. In the source study's methods: Within the assay, amplification of reference gene primers was used to estimate how many nucleated cells each sample contained. To quantify the absolute abundance of each unique TCRbeta CDR3 rearrangement, sequence reads were collapsed and filtered. For each sample, productive Simpson clonality was calculated as the square root of Simpson's diversity index across productive rearrangements. TCRdb retrieved this table from immuneACCESS and kept in-frame rearrangements only. Not all clones are present; in checked studies, unresolved V genes account for under half, and no reason is known for the remainder. V, J and clone size were drawn from that table, and D and trimming were deduced from the DNA. Here the sample has approximately 85,000 clones; roughly 80% occur a single time. The ten top clones hold 12% of the sample.

Collaborating institutions collected whole blood in K2EDTA tubes following their own protocols. For TCRbeta analysis, collaborators shipped samples in one of three forms: frozen whole blood, isolated PBMCs, or DNA extracted from either of those sample types. In the case of this clone: Which antigen it targets is not known. No clone much larger than this one lies a single base away; base qualities are absent.

V and J are truncated by 2 bases and 1 base respectively, leaving an intervening sequence of 14 bases. The germline V gene (reference sequence) supplies CDR1 MNHEY and CDR2 SMNVEV. Its CDR3 holds 16 amino acids, cysteine through phenylalanine. The only DNA kept is the CDR3, 48 bases in frame from the first base. Source material: peripheral blood. This chain is built from TRBV27 and TRBJ1-1; no D gene can be assigned with confidence. The sequence derives from a woman in her 70s with active or convalescent COVID-19. The DNA is as follows: TGTGCCAGCAGTTTACTTCGGGTCACTGGGAACACTGAAGCTTTCTTT. This is translated as CASSLLRVTGNTEAFF.